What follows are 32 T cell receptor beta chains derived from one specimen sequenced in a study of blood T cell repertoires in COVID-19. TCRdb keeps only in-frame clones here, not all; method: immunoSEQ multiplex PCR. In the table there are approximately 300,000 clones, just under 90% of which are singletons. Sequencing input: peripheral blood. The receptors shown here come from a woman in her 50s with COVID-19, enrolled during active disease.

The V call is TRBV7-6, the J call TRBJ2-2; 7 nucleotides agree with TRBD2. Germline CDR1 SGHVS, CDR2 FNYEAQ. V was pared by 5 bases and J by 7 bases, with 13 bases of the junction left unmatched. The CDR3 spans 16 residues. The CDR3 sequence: CASSPVTGGGNGELFF. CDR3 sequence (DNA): TGTGCCAGCAGCCCCGTTACGGGAGGTGGTAACGGGGAGCTGTTTTTT.

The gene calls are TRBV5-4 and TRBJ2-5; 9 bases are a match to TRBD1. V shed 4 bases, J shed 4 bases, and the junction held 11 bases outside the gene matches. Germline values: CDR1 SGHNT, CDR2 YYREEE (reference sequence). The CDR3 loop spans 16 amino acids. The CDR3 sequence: CASSITGTGYIETQYF. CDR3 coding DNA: TGTGCCAGCAGCATTACCGGGACAGGGTATATAGAGACCCAGTACTTC.

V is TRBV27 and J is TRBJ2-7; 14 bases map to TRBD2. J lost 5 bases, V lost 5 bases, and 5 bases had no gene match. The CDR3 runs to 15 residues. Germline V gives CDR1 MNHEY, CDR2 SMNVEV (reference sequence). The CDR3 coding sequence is TGTGCCAGCAGTCCAGGGACTAGCGGGAGTGACGAGCAGTACTTC. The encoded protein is CASSPGTSGSDEQYF.

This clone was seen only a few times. The CDR3 sequence: CATSRDRGDGQVPYEQYF. The CDR3 coding sequence is TGTGCCACCAGCAGAGATAGAGGCGACGGACAGGTCCCTTACGAGCAGTACTTC. The rearrangement links TRBV15 to TRBJ2-7, with 7 nucleotides matching TRBD1. This CDR3 contains 18 residues. The junction had 15 bases not matched to a gene; V was cut back by 0 bases and J by 4 bases. Per the germline V gene, CDR1 is LNHNV and CDR2 is YYDKDF (reference sequence).

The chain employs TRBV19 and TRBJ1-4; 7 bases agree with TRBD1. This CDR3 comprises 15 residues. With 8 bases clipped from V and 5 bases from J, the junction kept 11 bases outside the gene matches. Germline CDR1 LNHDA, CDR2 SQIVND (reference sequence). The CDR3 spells CASRMGMTGNEKLFF. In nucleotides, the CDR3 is TGTGCCAGTCGAATGGGGATGACAGGGAATGAAAAACTGTTTTTT. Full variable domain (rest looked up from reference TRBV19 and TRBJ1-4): DGGITQSPKYLFRKEGQNVTLSCEQNLNHDAMYWYRQDPGQGLRLIYYSQIVNDFQKGDIAEGYSVSREKKESFPLTVTSAQKNPTAFYLCASRMGMTGNEKLFFGSGTQLSVL.

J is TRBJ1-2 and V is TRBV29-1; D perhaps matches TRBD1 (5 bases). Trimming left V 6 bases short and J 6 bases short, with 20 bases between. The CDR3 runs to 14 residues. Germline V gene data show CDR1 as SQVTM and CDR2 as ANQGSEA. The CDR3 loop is CSVGLKQGSDGYTF. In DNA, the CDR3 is TGCAGCGTGGGTCTAAAGCAGGGTTCGGATGGCTACACCTTC. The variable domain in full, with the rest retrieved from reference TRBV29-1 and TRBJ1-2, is SAVISQKPSRDICQRGTSLTIQCQVDSQVTMMFWYRQQPGQSLTLIATANQGSEATYESGFVIDKFPISRPNLTFSTLTVSNMSPEDSSIYLCSVGLKQGSDGYTFGSGTRLTVV.

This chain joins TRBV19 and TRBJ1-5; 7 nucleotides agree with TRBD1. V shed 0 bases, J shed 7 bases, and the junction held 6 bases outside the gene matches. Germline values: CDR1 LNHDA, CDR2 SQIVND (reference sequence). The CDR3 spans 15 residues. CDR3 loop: CASSIDGTVWQPQHF. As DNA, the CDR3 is TGTGCCAGTAGTATAGATGGGACAGTATGGCAGCCCCAGCATTTT.

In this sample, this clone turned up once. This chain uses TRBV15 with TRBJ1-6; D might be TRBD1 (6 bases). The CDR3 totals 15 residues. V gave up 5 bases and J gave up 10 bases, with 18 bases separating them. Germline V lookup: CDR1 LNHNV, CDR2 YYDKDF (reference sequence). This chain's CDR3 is CATSLDRTVYSPLHF. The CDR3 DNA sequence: TGTGCCACCAGCTTGGATCGGACAGTCTACTCACCCCTCCACTTT.

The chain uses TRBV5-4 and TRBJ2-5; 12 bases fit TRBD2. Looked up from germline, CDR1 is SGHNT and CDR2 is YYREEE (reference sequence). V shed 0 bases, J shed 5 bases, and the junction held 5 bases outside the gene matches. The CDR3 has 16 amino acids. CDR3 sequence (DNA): TGTGCCAGCAGCTTGGCTAGCGGGAGGGCCGGCGAGACCCAGTACTTC. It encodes CASSLASGRAGETQYF.

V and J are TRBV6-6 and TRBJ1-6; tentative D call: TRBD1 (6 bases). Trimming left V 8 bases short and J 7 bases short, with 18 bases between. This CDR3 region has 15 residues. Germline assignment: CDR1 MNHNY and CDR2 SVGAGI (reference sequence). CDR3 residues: CASGGSGAVNSPLHF. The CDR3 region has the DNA TGTGCCAGCGGGGGCTCCGGGGCCGTAAATTCACCCCTCCACTTT.

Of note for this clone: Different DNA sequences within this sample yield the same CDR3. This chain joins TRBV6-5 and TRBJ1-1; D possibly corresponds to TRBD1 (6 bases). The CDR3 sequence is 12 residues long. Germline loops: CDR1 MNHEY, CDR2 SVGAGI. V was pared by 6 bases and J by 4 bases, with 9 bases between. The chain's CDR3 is CASRRGGTEAFF. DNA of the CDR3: TGTGCCAGCAGAAGGGGGGGCACTGAAGCTTTCTTT.

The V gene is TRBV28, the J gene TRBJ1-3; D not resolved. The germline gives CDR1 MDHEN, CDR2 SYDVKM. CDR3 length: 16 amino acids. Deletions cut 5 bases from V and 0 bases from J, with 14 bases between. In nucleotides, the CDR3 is TGTGCCAGCAGTCCGCCACCTCTCAGCTCTGGAAACACCATATATTTT. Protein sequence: CASSPPPLSSGNTIYF. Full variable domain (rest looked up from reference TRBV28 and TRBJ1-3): DVKVTQSSRYLVKRTGEKVFLECVQDMDHENMFWYRQDPGLGLRLIYFSYDVKMKEKGDIPEGYSVSREKKERFSLILESASTNQTSMYLCASSPPPLSSGNTIYFGEGSWLTVV.

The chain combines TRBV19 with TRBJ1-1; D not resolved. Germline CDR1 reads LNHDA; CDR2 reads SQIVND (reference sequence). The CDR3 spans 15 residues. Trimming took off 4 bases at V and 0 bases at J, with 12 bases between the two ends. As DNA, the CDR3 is TGTGCCAGTAGTAGGGCAGTCAGCATGAACACTGAAGCTTTCTTT. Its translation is CASSRAVSMNTEAFF. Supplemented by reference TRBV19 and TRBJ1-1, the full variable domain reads DGGITQSPKYLFRKEGQNVTLSCEQNLNHDAMYWYRQDPGQGLRLIYYSQIVNDFQKGDIAEGYSVSREKKESFPLTVTSAQKNPTAFYLCASSRAVSMNTEAFFGQGTRLTVV.

CDR3 in DNA: TGTGCCAGCAGACTAGCGGGAGCGGGAATGAATGAGCAGTTCTTC. This translates into CASRLAGAGMNEQFF. The V gene is TRBV6-5, the J gene TRBJ2-1; TRBD2 agrees at 11 bases. V lost 6 bases and J lost 7; bases outside the gene matches: 8. Germline V gene sequence: CDR1 MNHEY, CDR2 SVGAGI. The CDR3 length is 15 residues.

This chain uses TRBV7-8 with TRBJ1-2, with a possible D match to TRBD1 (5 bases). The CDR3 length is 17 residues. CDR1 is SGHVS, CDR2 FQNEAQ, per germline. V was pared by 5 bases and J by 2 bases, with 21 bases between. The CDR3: CASSGFPRELNNYGYTF. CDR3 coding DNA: TGTGCCAGCAGCGGATTCCCCAGGGAACTTAACAACTATGGCTACACCTTC.

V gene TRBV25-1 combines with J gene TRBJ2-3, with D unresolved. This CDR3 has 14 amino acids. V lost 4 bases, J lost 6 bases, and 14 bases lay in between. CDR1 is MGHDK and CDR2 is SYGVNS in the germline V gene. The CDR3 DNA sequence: TGTGCCAGCAGTGGCAATGACTTGGTCGATACGCAGTATTTT. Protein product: CASSGNDLVDTQYF. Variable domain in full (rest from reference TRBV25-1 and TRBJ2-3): EADIYQTPRYLVIGTGKKITLECSQTMGHDKMYWYQQDPGMELHLIHYSYGVNSTEKGDLSSESTVSRIRTEHFPLTLESARPSHTSQYLCASSGNDLVDTQYFGPGTRLTVL.

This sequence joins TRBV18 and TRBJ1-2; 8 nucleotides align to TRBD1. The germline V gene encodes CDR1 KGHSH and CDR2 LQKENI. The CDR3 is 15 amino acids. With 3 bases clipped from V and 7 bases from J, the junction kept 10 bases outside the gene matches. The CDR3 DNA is TGTGCCAGCTCACCGGAGATCGAGGACAGGGCTGGCTACACCTTC. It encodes CASSPEIEDRAGYTF.

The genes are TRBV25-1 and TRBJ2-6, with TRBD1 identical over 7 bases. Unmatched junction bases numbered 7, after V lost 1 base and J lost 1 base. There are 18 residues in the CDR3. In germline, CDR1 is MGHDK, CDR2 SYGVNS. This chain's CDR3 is CASSEFTGARSGANVLTF. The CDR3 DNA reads TGTGCCAGCAGTGAATTTACAGGGGCCAGATCTGGGGCCAACGTCCTGACTTTC.

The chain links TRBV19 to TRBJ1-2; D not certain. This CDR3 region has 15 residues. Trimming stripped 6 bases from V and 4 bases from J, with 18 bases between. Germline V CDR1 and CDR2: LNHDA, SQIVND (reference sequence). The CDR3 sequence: CASRDQDVGSYGYTF. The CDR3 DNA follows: TGTGCCAGTAGGGACCAGGACGTCGGGAGCTATGGCTACACCTTC.

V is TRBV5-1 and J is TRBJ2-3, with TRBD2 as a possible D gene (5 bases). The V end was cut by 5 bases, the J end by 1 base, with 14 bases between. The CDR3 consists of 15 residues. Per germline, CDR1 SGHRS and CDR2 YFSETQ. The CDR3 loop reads CASSFRSGGTDTQYF. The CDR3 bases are TGCGCCAGCAGTTTCAGGAGCGGTGGCACAGATACGCAGTATTTT.

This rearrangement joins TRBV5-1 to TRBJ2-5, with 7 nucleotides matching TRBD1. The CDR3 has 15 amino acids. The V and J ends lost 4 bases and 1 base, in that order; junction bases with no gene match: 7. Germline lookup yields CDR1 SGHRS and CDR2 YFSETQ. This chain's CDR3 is CASSLWDRSQETQYF. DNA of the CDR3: TGCGCCAGCAGCCTTTGGGACAGAAGCCAAGAGACCCAGTACTTC.

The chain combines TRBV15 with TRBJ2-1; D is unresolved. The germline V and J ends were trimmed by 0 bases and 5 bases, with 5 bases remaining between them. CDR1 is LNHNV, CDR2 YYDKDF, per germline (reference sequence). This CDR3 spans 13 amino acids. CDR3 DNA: TGTGCCACCAGCAGAGATACTCACAATGAGCAGTTCTTC. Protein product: CATSRDTHNEQFF.

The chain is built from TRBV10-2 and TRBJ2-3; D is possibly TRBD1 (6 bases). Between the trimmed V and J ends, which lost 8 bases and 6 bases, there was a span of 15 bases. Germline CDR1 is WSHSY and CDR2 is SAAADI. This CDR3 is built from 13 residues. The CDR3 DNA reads TGCGCCAGCTATAGGGGGTGGGAGGATACGCAGTATTTT. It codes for CASYRGWEDTQYF.

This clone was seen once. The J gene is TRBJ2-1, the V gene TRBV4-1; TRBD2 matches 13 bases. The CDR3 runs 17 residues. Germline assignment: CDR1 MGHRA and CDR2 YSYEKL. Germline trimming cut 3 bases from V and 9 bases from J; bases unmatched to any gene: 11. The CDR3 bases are TGCGCCAGCAGCCAGGCACTAGCGGGAGGGCCTTCCAGTGAGCAGTTCTTC. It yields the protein CASSQALAGGPSSEQFF.

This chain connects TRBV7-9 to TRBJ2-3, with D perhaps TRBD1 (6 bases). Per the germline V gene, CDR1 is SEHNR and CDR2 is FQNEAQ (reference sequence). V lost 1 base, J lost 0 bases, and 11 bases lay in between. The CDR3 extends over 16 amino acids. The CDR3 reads CASSLGGRKSTDTQYF. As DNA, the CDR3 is TGTGCCAGCAGCTTAGGGGGGCGGAAAAGCACAGATACGCAGTATTTT.

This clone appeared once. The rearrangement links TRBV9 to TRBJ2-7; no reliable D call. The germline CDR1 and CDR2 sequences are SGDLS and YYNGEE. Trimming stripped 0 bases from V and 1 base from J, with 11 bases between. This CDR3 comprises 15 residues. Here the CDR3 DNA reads TGTGCCAGCAGCGTAGATTTACGTACATCCTACGAGCAGTACTTC. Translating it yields CASSVDLRTSYEQYF.

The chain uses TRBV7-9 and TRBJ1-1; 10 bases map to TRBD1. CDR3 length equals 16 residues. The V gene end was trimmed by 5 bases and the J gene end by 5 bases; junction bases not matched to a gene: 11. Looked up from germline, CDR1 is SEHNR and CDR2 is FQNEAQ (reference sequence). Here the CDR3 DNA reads TGTGCCAGCAGCCCTCACCCCCGGGACAGGGGAACTGAAGCTTTCTTT. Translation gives CASSPHPRDRGTEAFF.

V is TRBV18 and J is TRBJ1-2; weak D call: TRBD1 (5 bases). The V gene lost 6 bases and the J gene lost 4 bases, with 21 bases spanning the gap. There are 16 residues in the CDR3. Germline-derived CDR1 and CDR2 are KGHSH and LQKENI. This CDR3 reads CASSPTPPTAFYGYTF. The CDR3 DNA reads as TGTGCCAGCTCTCCTACCCCTCCGACAGCTTTCTATGGCTACACCTTC.

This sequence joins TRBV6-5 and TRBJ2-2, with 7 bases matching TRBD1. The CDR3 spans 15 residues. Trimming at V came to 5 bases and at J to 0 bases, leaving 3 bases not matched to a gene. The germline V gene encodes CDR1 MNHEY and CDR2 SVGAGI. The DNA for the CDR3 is TGTGCCAGCAGTCGACAGGGTCCGAACACCGGGGAGCTGTTTTTT. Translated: CASSRQGPNTGELFF.

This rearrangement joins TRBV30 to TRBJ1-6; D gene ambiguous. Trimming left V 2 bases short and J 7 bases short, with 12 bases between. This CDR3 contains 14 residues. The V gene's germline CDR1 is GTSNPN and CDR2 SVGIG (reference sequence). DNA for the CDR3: TGTGCCTGGAGTCCTCCAGGTGGGAATTCACCCCTCCACTTT. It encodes CAWSPPGGNSPLHF.

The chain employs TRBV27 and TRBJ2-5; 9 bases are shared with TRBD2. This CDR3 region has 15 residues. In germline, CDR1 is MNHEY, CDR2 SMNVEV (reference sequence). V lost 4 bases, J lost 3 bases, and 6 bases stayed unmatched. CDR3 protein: CASSSLAGAEETQYF. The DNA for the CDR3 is TGTGCCAGCAGTTCCTTAGCGGGAGCAGAAGAGACCCAGTACTTC.

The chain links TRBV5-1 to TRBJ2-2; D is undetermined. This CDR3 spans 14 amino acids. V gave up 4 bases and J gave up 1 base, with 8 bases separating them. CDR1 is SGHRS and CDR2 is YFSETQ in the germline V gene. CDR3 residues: CASSLRQNTGELFF. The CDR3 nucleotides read TGCGCCAGCAGCCTACGACAGAACACCGGGGAGCTGTTTTTT.